This TCR beta chain emerged from a study of OX40 agonist ivuxolimab in advanced cancers. In the study overall: Patients with prior anti-PD-1, anti-PD-L1 or anti-CTLA-4 therapy were eligible; about 40% had some.

Sequencing was performed with immunoSEQ multiplex PCR; in TCRdb, only in-frame clones are kept and a portion is missing. The table has tens of thousands of clones, approximately 91% seen once. Per the germline V gene, CDR1 is DFQATT and CDR2 is SNEGSKA (reference sequence). V gave up 5 bases and J gave up 5 bases; unmatched junction bases: 3. This CDR3 contains 11 residues. The sequence was collected from an adult with an advanced solid tumor such as melanoma, head and neck, liver or kidney cancer. Sequenced material: CD4+ or CD8+ T cells sorted from blood, taken in a trial of the OX40 agonist ivuxolimab. The chain couples TRBV20-1 to TRBJ2-7; 7 nucleotides agree with TRBD2. CDR3 coding DNA: TGCAGTGCTTCTCGGGAGGACGAGCAGTACTTC. It translates to CSASREDEQYF.